This record concerns one T cell receptor beta chain sequence. How the authors handled the data: Nucleated cell counts were estimated from reference gene primer amplification. Only in-frame clones appear in the TCRdb table, and some are missing; sequencing was by immunoSEQ multiplex PCR. That table furnishes V, J and clone size, whereas the DNA furnished D and trimming. The sample holds more than 95,000 clones; 75% to 90% are singletons and the top ten take 15%. The sample is drawn from a study of blood T cell repertoires in COVID-19. On the study more broadly: Researchers got acute and convalescent COVID-19 samples from the United States, Italy and Spain.

CDR3 length equals 16 residues. The germline V gene encodes CDR1 ENHRY and CDR2 SYGVKD. V shed 3 bases, J shed 3 bases, and the junction held 8 bases outside the gene matches. J is TRBJ2-3 and V is TRBV10-3; the match to TRBD2 covers 8 bases. The clonotype was recovered from a man aged 50 to 60 with acute or convalescent COVID-19. Specimen: peripheral blood. CDR3 in amino acids: CAISDVEGGRTDTQYF. The CDR3 DNA reads TGTGCCATCAGTGACGTAGAGGGCGGGAGGACAGATACGCAGTATTTT.